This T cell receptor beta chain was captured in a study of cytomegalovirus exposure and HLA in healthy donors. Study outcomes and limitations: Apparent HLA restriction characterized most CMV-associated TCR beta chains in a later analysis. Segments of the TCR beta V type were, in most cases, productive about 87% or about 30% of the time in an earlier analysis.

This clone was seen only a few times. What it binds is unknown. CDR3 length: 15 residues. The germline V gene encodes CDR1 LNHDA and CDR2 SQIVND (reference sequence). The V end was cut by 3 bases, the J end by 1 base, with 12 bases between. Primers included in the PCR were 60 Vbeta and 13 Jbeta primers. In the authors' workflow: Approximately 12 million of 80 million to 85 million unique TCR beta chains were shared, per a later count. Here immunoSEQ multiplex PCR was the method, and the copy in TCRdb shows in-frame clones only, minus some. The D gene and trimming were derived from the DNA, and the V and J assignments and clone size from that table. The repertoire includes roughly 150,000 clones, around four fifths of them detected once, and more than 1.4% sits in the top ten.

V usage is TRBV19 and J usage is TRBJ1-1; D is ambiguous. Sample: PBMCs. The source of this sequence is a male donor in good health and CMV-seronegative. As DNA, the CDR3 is TGTGCCAGTAGTATCCCCCACAATCGGAACACTGAAGCTTTCTTT. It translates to CASSIPHNRNTEAFF.